This T cell receptor beta chain was recorded in a study of T-cell reconstitution after alpha-beta-depleted transplantation in children. Regarding the study as a whole: T-cell numbers and diversity one year post-transplant derived largely from freshly generated T cells. There were reportedly several hundred expanded graft clones from which alpha-beta T cells came about two months after transplant.

Unique molecular identifiers were used in preparing the TCRbeta library. TCRdb used MiXCR to reprocess the PCR reads, holding one entry per CDR3 protein. The sample consists of about 580,000 distinct CDR3 sequences, under 25% of them appearing once. To note about this clonotype: The antigen is unknown.

Germline V gene sequence: CDR1 DFQATT, CDR2 SNEGSKA (reference sequence). With V trimmed by 5 bases and J by 2 bases, 11 bases remained unmatched. The CDR3 runs 17 residues. The material was PBMCs, mostly from graft donor cells, obtained 360 days after TCRalphabeta/CD19-depleted stem cell transplant. The clonotype originates from a boy under three years old who had a stem cell transplant for acute myeloid leukemia, so the T cells may come from the graft donor. J is TRBJ2-1 and V is TRBV20-1, with 11 bases matching TRBD2. The DNA of the CDR3 is TGCAGTGCTCCAACCCTTACTAGCGGGGGTCCCTACAATGAGCAGTTCTTC. It specifies CSAPTLTSGGPYNEQFF.